This entry features one T cell receptor (beta chain) sequence. Its antigen is undetermined. Germline V CDR1 and CDR2: ENHRY, SYGVKD. CDR3 size: 14 residues. Germline trimming cut 6 bases from V and 4 bases from J; bases unmatched to any gene: 8. The data originate from a study of cytomegalovirus exposure and HLA in healthy donors. Primers included in the PCR were 60 Vbeta and 13 Jbeta primers. Method: immunoSEQ multiplex PCR; TCRdb's copy keeps in-frame clones and lacks some. The sample shows 180,000 or so clones, roughly four fifths of them seen only once. Study-wide results and limits: HLA restriction was apparent for most CMV-associated TCR beta chains in a later analysis. It was reported in a later analysis that an Asian-associated ancestry cluster showed fewer N-insertions than the roughly 660-donor mean.

Sequencing was done on a sample of PBMCs. The TCR originated in a female donor in good health and CMV-seronegative. V gene TRBV10-3 combines with J gene TRBJ1-2; 7 nucleotides match TRBD1. CDR3 sequence reads: CAISKGQLLYGYTF. The CDR3, as DNA: TGTGCCATCAGCAAGGGACAGCTCCTCTATGGCTACACCTTC.